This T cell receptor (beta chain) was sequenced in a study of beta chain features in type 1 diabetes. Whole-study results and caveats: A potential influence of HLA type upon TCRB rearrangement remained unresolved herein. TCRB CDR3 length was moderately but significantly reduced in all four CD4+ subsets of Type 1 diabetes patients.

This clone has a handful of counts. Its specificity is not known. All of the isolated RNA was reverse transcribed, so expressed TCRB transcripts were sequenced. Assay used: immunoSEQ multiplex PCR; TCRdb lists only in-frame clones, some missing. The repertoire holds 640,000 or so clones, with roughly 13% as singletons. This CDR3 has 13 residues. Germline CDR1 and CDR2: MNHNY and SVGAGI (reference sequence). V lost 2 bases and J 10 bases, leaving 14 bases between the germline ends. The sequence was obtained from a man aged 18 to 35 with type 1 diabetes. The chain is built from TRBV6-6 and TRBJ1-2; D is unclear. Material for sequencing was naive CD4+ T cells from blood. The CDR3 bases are TGTGCCAGCAGTTACAGTGACCCAAGGGTCTACACCTTC. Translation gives CASSYSDPRVYTF.